These 25 T cell receptor beta chains were sequenced from one sample in a study of control samples from healthy donors and cancer patients. Here immunoSEQ multiplex PCR was the method, and the copy in TCRdb shows in-frame clones only, minus some. The sample has tens of thousands of clones, roughly 91% seen once. The sample taken for sequencing was blood. These receptors all come from a man aged 50 or older in good health.

The V call is TRBV2, the J call TRBJ1-2; D gene uncertain. The CDR3 has 15 amino acids. V was shortened by 4 bases and J by 9 bases, with 21 bases between the two germline ends. Germline CDR1 SNHLY, CDR2 FYNNEI. CDR3 bases: TGTGCCAGCAGTGGAGGCGCAGGCTCATCTCTAAGCTACACCTTC. It translates to CASSGGAGSSLSYTF. The complete variable domain, with remaining parts taken from reference TRBV2 and TRBJ1-2, reads EPEVTQTPSHQVTQMGQEVILRCVPISNHLYFYWYRQILGQKVEFLVSFYNNEISEKSEIFDDQFSVERPDGSNFTLKIRSTKLEDSAMYFCASSGGAGSSLSYTFGSGTRLTVV.

The chain employs TRBV18 and TRBJ2-3; tentatively, D is TRBD2 (5 bases). This CDR3 region has 15 residues. V dropped 8 bases and J dropped 2 bases, with 17 bases sitting between them. Germline lookup yields CDR1 KGHSH and CDR2 LQKENI. CDR3 loop: CASRGGGSPTDTQYF. The CDR3 DNA reads as TGTGCCAGCCGGGGTGGAGGCAGCCCCACAGATACGCAGTATTTT.

The chain is built from TRBV25-1 and TRBJ1-2; 10 bases match TRBD1. Trimming at V came to 3 bases and at J to 5 bases, leaving 12 bases not matched to a gene. This CDR3 has 17 residues. CDR1 and CDR2 from the germline V gene are MGHDK and SYGVNS. The CDR3, as DNA: TGTGCCAGCAGTGATGCACCGGGACAGGGGTCGGGTTATGGCTACACCTTC. As protein: CASSDAPGQGSGYGYTF.

J is TRBJ2-3 and V is TRBV19; 7 nucleotides align to TRBD2. Per the germline V gene, CDR1 is LNHDA and CDR2 is SQIVND (reference sequence). Germline trimming cut 3 bases from V and 2 bases from J; bases unmatched to any gene: 5. This CDR3 spans 15 amino acids. CDR3 in amino acids: CASSMGGYLTDTQYF. DNA for the CDR3: TGTGCCAGTAGTATGGGGGGGTACCTCACAGATACGCAGTATTTT.

Written as DNA, the CDR3 is TGTGCCAGCAGCGTAAGGGATCAGCCCCAGCATTTT. Translated: CASSVRDQPQHF. The chain uses TRBV9 and TRBJ1-5; D is undetermined. The V end was cut by 1 base, the J end by 5 bases, with 4 bases between. The CDR3 length is 12 residues. CDR1 and CDR2 from the germline V gene are SGDLS and YYNGEE.

The CDR3 nucleotides are TGTGCCAGCAGCCAAGCCCCCAGGGAGTTTAATGAAAAACTGTTTTTT. Its protein product is CASSQAPREFNEKLFF. The V and J genes are TRBV14 and TRBJ1-4, with D tentatively TRBD1 (5 bases). Trimming removed 1 base at V and 4 bases at J, with 13 bases between. The CDR3 runs to 16 residues. Looked up from germline, CDR1 is SGHDN and CDR2 is FVKESK.

The count of this clone is one. The chain recombines TRBV7-8 with TRBJ1-3; D not certain. The V and J ends lost 5 bases and 4 bases respectively, with 6 bases between them. This CDR3 is built from 12 residues. Germline CDR1 reads SGHVS; CDR2 reads FQNEAQ. The DNA of the CDR3 is TGTGCCAGCAGCGATGGGGGAAACACCATATATTTT. Amino acids: CASSDGGNTIYF. Together with reference TRBV7-8 and TRBJ1-3, the CDR3 gives the full variable domain: GAGVSQSPRYKVAKRGQDVALRCDPISGHVSLFWYQQALGQGPEFLTYFQNEAQLDKSGLPSDRFFAERPEGSVSTLKIQRTQQEDSAVYLCASSDGGNTIYFGEGSWLTVV.

The V gene is TRBV6-6, the J gene TRBJ2-1; D ambiguous. From germline, CDR1 is MNHNY and CDR2 SVGAGI (reference sequence). The CDR3 length is 15 residues. Trimming stripped 4 bases from V and 0 bases from J, with 10 bases between. CDR3 region: CASSSQQSSYNEQFF. For the CDR3, the DNA is TGTGCCAGCAGTTCTCAACAGAGCTCCTACAATGAGCAGTTCTTC.

The V call is TRBV19, the J call TRBJ1-4; D is undetermined. The V gene's germline CDR1 is LNHDA and CDR2 SQIVND (reference sequence). The CDR3 totals 11 residues. The V and J ends lost 3 bases and 11 bases respectively, with 7 bases between them. CDR3 amino acids: CASSMNGKLFF. Here the CDR3 DNA reads TGTGCCAGTAGTATGAACGGGAAACTGTTTTTT.

The rearrangement uses TRBV5-4 and TRBJ2-3; D assignment may be TRBD1 or TRBD2 (7 bases each). V was cut by 2 bases and J by 10 bases, with 14 bases left in between. Looked up from germline, CDR1 is SGHNT and CDR2 is YYREEE (reference sequence). This CDR3 spans 13 amino acids. The DNA of the CDR3 is TGTGCCAGCAGCTTTCGACAGGGAGGGTCGCAGTATTTT. Translating it yields CASSFRQGGSQYF.

The chain combines TRBV6-6 with TRBJ1-4; no firm D call. V dropped 4 bases and J dropped 1 base, with 7 bases sitting between them. This CDR3 has 14 residues. CDR1 and CDR2 from the germline V gene are MNHNY and SVGAGI (reference sequence). CDR3 DNA sequence: TGTGCCAGCAGTTCTCTGCAAACTAATGAAAAACTGTTTTTT. Its protein is CASSSLQTNEKLFF.

The CDR3 nucleotides are TGTGCCAGCAGCCCGGCAAGGCGGGTCGGCTATGGCTACACCTTC. This gives the protein CASSPARRVGYGYTF. The gene calls are TRBV7-8 and TRBJ1-2; D gene ambiguous. Germline V gene sequence: CDR1 SGHVS, CDR2 FQNEAQ. CDR3 length equals 15 residues. The ends were cut back, 5 bases at V and 4 bases at J, with 17 bases in the middle.

This clone appeared once. This chain joins TRBV25-1 and TRBJ2-1, with TRBD2 matching over 7 bases. Losses at the gene ends were 10 bases for V and 3 bases for J; bases not matched to a gene: 6. The length of the CDR3 is 13 residues. The germline V gene has CDR1 MGHDK and CDR2 SYGVNS. The CDR3, as DNA: TGTGCCACCGCTAGGACTAGCTACAATGAGCAGTTCTTC. Translating it yields CATARTSYNEQFF. Full variable domain (rest looked up from reference TRBV25-1 and TRBJ2-1): EADIYQTPRYLVIGTGKKITLECSQTMGHDKMYWYQQDPGMELHLIHYSYGVNSTEKGDLSSESTVSRIRTEHFPLTLESARPSHTSQYLCATARTSYNEQFFGPGTRLTVL.

V is TRBV27 and J is TRBJ2-3, with TRBD2 matching 8 bases. The CDR3 sequence is 15 residues long. Germline V gene sequence: CDR1 MNHEY, CDR2 SMNVEV (reference sequence). J lost 2 bases, V lost 8 bases, and 9 bases had no gene match. The DNA of the CDR3 is TGTGCCAGCGGCTTTCCGGGACTAGTCACAGATACGCAGTATTTT. Translating it yields CASGFPGLVTDTQYF.

The genes are TRBV12-3 or TRBV12-4 and TRBJ1-6; D is unresolved. The CDR3 totals 12 residues. The V end lost 7 bases, the J end lost 7 bases, and 8 bases lay between the germline ends. CDR3 bases: TGTGCCAGCAATGCCCCGAATTCACCCCTCCACTTT. Amino acids: CASNAPNSPLHF.

This rearrangement joins TRBV5-1 to TRBJ1-6; no definite D call. Per germline, CDR1 SGHRS and CDR2 YFSETQ. The V and J ends lost 3 bases and 0 bases respectively, with 13 bases between them. CDR3 length equals 17 residues. CDR3 sequence (DNA): TGCGCCAGCAGCTCCGGGGTAATTGCCTCCTATAATTCACCCCTCCACTTT. Protein sequence: CASSSGVIASYNSPLHF.

The chain couples TRBV3-1 (or the pseudogene TRBV3-2) to TRBJ2-7; D is unclear. Trimming took 1 base from V and 3 from J, leaving 4 bases between them. CDR3 length: 12 amino acids. Germline lookup yields CDR1 LGHDT and CDR2 YNNKEL (reference sequence). The CDR3 protein is CASSQGGYEQYF. The CDR3 nucleotides read TGTGCCAGCAGCCAAGGGGGCTACGAGCAGTACTTC.

The gene calls are TRBV5-1 and TRBJ2-6; D ambiguous. The V and J ends lost 2 bases and 0 bases respectively, with 3 bases between them. This CDR3 is built from 14 residues. Germline CDR1 reads SGHRS; CDR2 reads YFSETQ. This CDR3 reads CASSLASGANVLTF. The CDR3 DNA sequence: TGCGCCAGCAGCTTAGCCTCTGGGGCCAACGTCCTGACTTTC.

The chain employs TRBV5-4 and TRBJ1-2, with D unclear. V was cut by 3 bases and J by 2 bases, with 5 bases left in between. Per the germline V gene, CDR1 is SGHNT and CDR2 is YYREEE (reference sequence). The CDR3 spans 12 residues. The DNA of the CDR3 is TGTGCCAGCAGCTCACTAAACTATGGCTACACCTTC. Encoded protein: CASSSLNYGYTF.

The V and J genes are TRBV7-2 and TRBJ2-3; D is undetermined. Germline V gives CDR1 SGHTA, CDR2 FQGNSA. V dropped 6 bases and J dropped 5 bases, with 27 bases sitting between them. This CDR3 region has 18 residues. Here the CDR3 DNA reads TGTGCCAGCAGACTTGGGGTCCGGCCTTATAGGTCAGGAGATACGCAGTATTTT. Translating it yields CASRLGVRPYRSGDTQYF.

This chain links TRBV10-2 with TRBJ2-1; possibly TRBD2 for D (6 bases). V lost 7 bases to trimming and J lost 10 bases, with 17 bases between them. From germline, CDR1 is WSHSY and CDR2 SAAADI. This CDR3 comprises 13 residues. CDR3 residues: CASMRGLREEQFF. CDR3 DNA sequence: TGCGCCAGCATGAGGGGACTGCGAGAGGAGCAGTTCTTC.

This rearrangement joins TRBV19 to TRBJ2-7; the D gene could be TRBD1 or TRBD2 (5 bases each). The CDR3 consists of 11 residues. V shed 8 bases and J shed 6 bases, with 11 bases lying between them. The germline gives CDR1 LNHDA, CDR2 SQIVND (reference sequence). The DNA for the CDR3 is TGTGCCAGTGCTCTTGGGGGCGAGCAGTACTTC. This translates into CASALGGEQYF. The full variable domain, in which reference TRBV19 and TRBJ2-7 provide the parts outside the CDR3, is DGGITQSPKYLFRKEGQNVTLSCEQNLNHDAMYWYRQDPGQGLRLIYYSQIVNDFQKGDIAEGYSVSREKKESFPLTVTSAQKNPTAFYLCASALGGEQYFGPGTRLTVT.

The chain carries TRBV15 and TRBJ1-5; D ambiguous. This CDR3 is 16 amino acids long. The ends were cut back, 0 bases at V and 2 bases at J, with 11 bases in the middle. Germline V gene sequence: CDR1 LNHNV, CDR2 YYDKDF (reference sequence). This CDR3 is CATSRDGGWGNQPQHF. In DNA, the CDR3 is TGTGCCACCAGCAGAGATGGAGGATGGGGCAATCAGCCCCAGCATTTT.

The V call is TRBV6-1, the J call TRBJ1-6; D unresolved. Trimming shortened V by 0 bases and J by 7 bases, and 13 bases separated the two germline ends. Germline CDR1 MNHNS, CDR2 SASEGT. The CDR3 runs to 16 residues. CDR3 sequence (DNA): TGTGCCAGCAGTGAAGCTATAAATATGGGGAATTCACCCCTCCACTTT. Its translation is CASSEAINMGNSPLHF.

The chain recombines TRBV4-1 with TRBJ1-5; perhaps TRBD1 as D (5 bases). Germline V gives CDR1 MGHRA, CDR2 YSYEKL. V was trimmed by 1 base and J by 2 bases, leaving 9 bases between them. CDR3 length: 15 amino acids. This CDR3 is CASSQAVGGNQPQHF. The CDR3, as DNA: TGCGCCAGCAGCCAAGCGGTGGGGGGCAATCAGCCCCAGCATTTT.